This T cell receptor (beta chain) came from a study of blood T cell repertoires in COVID-19. Study-wide background: The study drew acute and convalescent COVID-19 samples from the United States, Italy and Spain. The cDNA or gDNA used as material had been derived from T cells, B-cell-depleted T cells, or PBMCs.

As processed by the authors: The authors estimated nucleated cell counts from reference gene primer amplification. Some clones are missing from TCRdb's copy, which holds only in-frame ones; the method was immunoSEQ multiplex PCR. D and trimming come from the DNA, and the V and J calls and clone size come from that table. This table holds about 75,000 clones, under 80% found once. The CDR3 spans 16 residues. CDR1 is MNHEY and CDR2 is SMNVEV in the germline V gene (reference sequence). The V gene end was trimmed by 6 bases and the J gene end by 7 bases; junction bases not matched to a gene: 13. The clonotype originates from a human donor with acute or convalescent COVID-19. The donor label of this sample is uncertain. The sequenced material came from peripheral blood. The rearrangement links TRBV27 to TRBJ2-1, with TRBD2 identical over 9 bases. CDR3 region: CASSRAGTSRRNEQFF. CDR3 in DNA: TGTGCCAGCAGCAGAGCCGGGACTAGCAGGCGAAATGAGCAGTTCTTC.